What follows are 12 T cell receptor beta chains derived from one specimen sequenced in a study of chemoradiotherapy in HPV16-positive cancers (dated by TCRdb to the early 2020s). Preparation of the library involved the immunoSEQ multiplex PCR assay. What TCRdb holds here is the immuneACCESS table cut down to in-frame rearrangements. Part of the clones is not present; checked against another copy, under half of the missing clones reflect an unresolved V gene, and the others are unexplained. This sample has about 9,000 clones in its table, and roughly nine tenths of those were observed once. 3.5% of the sample lies in the top ten. Specimen: blood, collected from a patient who underwent chemoradiotherapy. The receptors here all came from a human donor with HPV-associated anogenital cancer.

This chain joins TRBV29-1 and TRBJ1-2; TRBD1 matches 8 bases. This CDR3 contains 12 residues. The germline gives CDR1 SQVTM, CDR2 ANQGSEA. Trimming removed 5 bases from V and 7 bases from J; junction bases left unmatched: 6. The CDR3 DNA reads as TGCAGCGTTTCAGGGGGCGGTAGTGGCTACACCTTC. This translates into CSVSGGGSGYTF.

The rearrangement links TRBV29-1 to TRBJ1-2; no reliable D call. The CDR3 runs to 16 residues. Germline CDR1 is SQVTM and CDR2 is ANQGSEA. Trimming left V 3 bases short and J 0 bases short, with 17 bases between. The CDR3 loop reads CSVDDVLRTSNYGYTF. CDR3 DNA sequence: TGCAGCGTTGATGACGTCCTGAGGACCTCTAACTATGGCTACACCTTC.

This chain uses TRBV28 with TRBJ1-2; 7 bases agree with TRBD1. This CDR3 is 17 amino acids long. V lost 4 bases, J lost 8 bases, and 19 bases stayed unmatched. The germline CDR1 and CDR2 sequences are MDHEN and SYDVKM. The CDR3: CASSSPSFRKGAGGYTF. In nucleotides, the CDR3 is TGTGCCAGCAGTTCCCCGAGCTTTAGAAAGGGGGCTGGGGGCTACACCTTC.

The chain links TRBV15 to TRBJ1-4; D not certain. The V and J ends lost 5 bases and 3 bases respectively, with 13 bases between them. Germline assignment: CDR1 LNHNV and CDR2 YYDKDF (reference sequence). The CDR3 spans 15 residues. The CDR3, as DNA: TGTGCCACCAGCTCACGGGCTCGGTCTAATGAAAAACTGTTTTTT. Protein sequence: CATSSRARSNEKLFF.

This chain joins TRBV30 and TRBJ1-2, with 7 bases matching TRBD1. V shed 3 bases, J shed 12 bases, and the junction held 16 bases outside the gene matches. From germline, CDR1 is GTSNPN and CDR2 SVGIG (reference sequence). The CDR3 runs 14 residues. DNA for the CDR3: TGTGCCTGGAGCACCTACCGGACAGGCATGTACCACACCTTC. Translation gives CAWSTYRTGMYHTF. The full variable domain, in which reference TRBV30 and TRBJ1-2 provide the parts outside the CDR3, is SQTIHQWPATLVQPVGSPLSLECTVEGTSNPNLYWYRQAAGRGLQLLFYSVGIGQISSEVPQNLSASRPQDRQFILSSKKLLLSDSGFYLCAWSTYRTGMYHTFGSGTRLTVV.

The rearrangement uses TRBV29-1 and TRBJ1-5, with 8 bases identical to TRBD1. V shed 6 bases and J 11 bases; nucleotides not matched to a gene: 12. This CDR3 contains 13 residues. Per the germline V gene, CDR1 is SQVTM and CDR2 is ANQGSEA. CDR3: CSVWTGPGRAQHF. CDR3 bases: TGCAGCGTATGGACAGGGCCTGGTAGGGCCCAGCATTTT.

The chain has TRBV5-1 and TRBJ1-1; D gene uncertain. The CDR3 covers 14 residues. Germline CDR1 is SGHRS and CDR2 is YFSETQ. Between the trimmed V and J ends, which lost 3 bases and 0 bases, there was a span of 9 bases. CDR3 loop: CASSSEVMNTEAFF. For the CDR3, the DNA is TGCGCCAGCAGCTCTGAGGTCATGAACACTGAAGCTTTCTTT.

The rearrangement links TRBV9 to TRBJ2-2, with D maybe TRBD1 (6 bases). V gave up 3 bases and J gave up 4 bases, with 7 bases separating them. CDR1 and CDR2 from the germline V gene are SGDLS and YYNGEE. The CDR3 is 13 amino acids. CDR3 nucleotide sequence: TGTGCCAGCAGCGAGGGGGTCACCGGGGAGCTGTTTTTT. Its protein is CASSEGVTGELFF.

This clone has a single count. The chain employs TRBV7-2 and TRBJ2-3; 8 nucleotides align to TRBD2. CDR1 and CDR2 from the germline V gene are SGHTA and FQGNSA. V gave up 3 bases and J gave up 4 bases; unmatched junction bases: 6. The CDR3 contains 15 residues. CDR3 sequence reads: CASSFVVAGPDTQYF. The CDR3 DNA reads TGTGCCAGCAGCTTCGTGGTAGCGGGGCCAGATACGCAGTATTTT.

This sequence joins TRBV27 and TRBJ1-5, with D hard to call. The CDR3 length is 15 residues. Germline CDR1 is MNHEY and CDR2 is SMNVEV (reference sequence). Trimming took off 4 bases at V and 3 bases at J, with 13 bases between the two ends. DNA for the CDR3: TGTGCCAGCAGTTCATCGACGGGTCCCAATCAGCCCCAGCATTTT. Residues: CASSSSTGPNQPQHF.

The genes are TRBV4-1 and TRBJ2-1; TRBD2 agrees at 11 bases. CDR3 size: 21 residues. The V segment lost 4 bases and the J segment 5 bases; nucleotides outside the gene matches: 22. Germline-derived CDR1 and CDR2 are MGHRA and YSYEKL. For the CDR3, the DNA is TGCGCCAGCAGCCTCCCCCCGAGGGTACCCGGACTAGCGGGCACCAACAATGAGCAGTTCTTC. As protein: CASSLPPRVPGLAGTNNEQFF.

This chain uses TRBV4-1 with TRBJ2-7; D may be TRBD1 or TRBD2 (5 bases each). Trimming pared 4 bases from V and 4 bases from J, leaving 17 bases between. From germline, CDR1 is MGHRA and CDR2 YSYEKL. The CDR3 runs 15 residues. CDR3: CASSPLGAGSYEQYF. The CDR3 nucleotides are TGCGCCAGCAGCCCCCTCGGGGCAGGGTCGTACGAGCAGTACTTC.